The present TCR beta chain was sequenced within a study of blood T cell repertoires in COVID-19. The CDR3 is 18 residues long. Per germline, CDR1 MGHDK and CDR2 SYGVNS. Trimming took 2 bases from V and 1 from J, leaving 17 bases between them. Data came from immunoSEQ multiplex PCR; TCRdb stores just in-frame clones and leaves some out. Altogether 100,000 to 150,000 clones are present, around 80% being singletons, with the ten largest covering under 45%. The source is a man between 35 and 55 years old with active or convalescent COVID-19. The gene calls are TRBV25-1 and TRBJ1-4; possible D gene TRBD1, 5 bases. Sequenced input: peripheral blood. CDR3 in DNA: TGTGCCAGCAGTGAAAAGGGGCCCCCTTGGGAAACTAATGAAAAACTGTTTTTT. Translating it yields CASSEKGPPWETNEKLFF. The whole variable domain, remainder taken from reference TRBV25-1 and TRBJ1-4, is EADIYQTPRYLVIGTGKKITLECSQTMGHDKMYWYQQDPGMELHLIHYSYGVNSTEKGDLSSESTVSRIRTEHFPLTLESARPSHTSQYLCASSEKGPPWETNEKLFFGSGTQLSVL.